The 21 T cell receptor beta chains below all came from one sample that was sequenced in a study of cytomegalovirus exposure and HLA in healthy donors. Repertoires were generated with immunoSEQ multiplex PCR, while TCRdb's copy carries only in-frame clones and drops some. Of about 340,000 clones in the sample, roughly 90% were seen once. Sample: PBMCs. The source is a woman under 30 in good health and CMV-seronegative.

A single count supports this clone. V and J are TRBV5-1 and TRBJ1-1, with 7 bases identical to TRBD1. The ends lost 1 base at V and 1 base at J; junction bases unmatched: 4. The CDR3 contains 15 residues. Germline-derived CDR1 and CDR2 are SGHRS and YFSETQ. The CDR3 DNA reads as TGCGCCAGCAGCTTGCTTACAGGGGAGAACACTGAAGCTTTCTTT. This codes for CASSLLTGENTEAFF.

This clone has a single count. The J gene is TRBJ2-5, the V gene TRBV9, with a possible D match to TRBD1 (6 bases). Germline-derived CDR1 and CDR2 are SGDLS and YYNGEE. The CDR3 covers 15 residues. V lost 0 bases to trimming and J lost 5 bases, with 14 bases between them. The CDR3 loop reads CASSVGSGVGETQYF. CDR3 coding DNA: TGTGCCAGCAGCGTAGGGTCAGGGGTTGGGGAGACCCAGTACTTC. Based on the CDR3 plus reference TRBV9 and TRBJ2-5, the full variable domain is DSGVTQTPKHLITATGQRVTLRCSPRSGDLSVYWYQQSLDQGLQFLIQYYNGEERAKGNILERFSAQQFPDLHSELNLSSLELGDSALYFCASSVGSGVGETQYFGPGTRLLVL.

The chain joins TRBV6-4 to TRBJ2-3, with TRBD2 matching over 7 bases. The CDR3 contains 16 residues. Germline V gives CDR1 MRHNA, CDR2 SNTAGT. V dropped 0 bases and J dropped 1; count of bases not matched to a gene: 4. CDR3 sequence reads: CASSDSSGGGTDTQYF. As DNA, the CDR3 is TGTGCCAGCAGTGACTCGAGTGGGGGGGGCACAGATACGCAGTATTTT.

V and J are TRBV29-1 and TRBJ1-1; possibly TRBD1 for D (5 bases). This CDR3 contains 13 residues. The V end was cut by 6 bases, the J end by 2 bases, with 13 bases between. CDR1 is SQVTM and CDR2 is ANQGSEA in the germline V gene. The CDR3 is CSVWRQGNTEAFF. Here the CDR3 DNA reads TGCAGCGTCTGGCGGCAGGGTAACACTGAAGCTTTCTTT. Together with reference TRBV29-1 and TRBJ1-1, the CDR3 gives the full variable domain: SAVISQKPSRDICQRGTSLTIQCQVDSQVTMMFWYRQQPGQSLTLIATANQGSEATYESGFVIDKFPISRPNLTFSTLTVSNMSPEDSSIYLCSVWRQGNTEAFFGQGTRLTVV.

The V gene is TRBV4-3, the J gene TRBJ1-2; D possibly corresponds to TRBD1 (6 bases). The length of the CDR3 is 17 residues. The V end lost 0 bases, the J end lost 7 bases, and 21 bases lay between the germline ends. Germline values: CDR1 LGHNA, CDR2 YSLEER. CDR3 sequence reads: CASSQDYRTASWGGYTF. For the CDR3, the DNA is TGCGCCAGCAGCCAAGACTACAGGACAGCCTCTTGGGGTGGCTACACCTTC.

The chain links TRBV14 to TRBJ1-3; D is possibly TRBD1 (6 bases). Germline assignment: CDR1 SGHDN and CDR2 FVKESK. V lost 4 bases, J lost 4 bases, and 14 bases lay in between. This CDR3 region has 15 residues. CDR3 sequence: CASSLQGFTGNTIYF. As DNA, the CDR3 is TGTGCCAGCAGCCTACAGGGTTTCACGGGAAACACCATATATTTT. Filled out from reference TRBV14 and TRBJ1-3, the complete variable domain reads EAGVTQFPSHSVIEKGQTVTLRCDPISGHDNLYWYRRVMGKEIKFLLHFVKESKQDESGMPNNRFLAERTGGTYSTLKVQPAELEDSGVYFCASSLQGFTGNTIYFGEGSWLTVV.

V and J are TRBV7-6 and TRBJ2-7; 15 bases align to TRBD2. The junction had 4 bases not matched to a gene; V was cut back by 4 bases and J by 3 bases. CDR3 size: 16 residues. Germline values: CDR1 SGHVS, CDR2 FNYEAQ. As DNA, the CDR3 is TGTGCCAGCAGCTCGGGACTAGCGGGAGGACTCTACGAGCAGTACTTC. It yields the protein CASSSGLAGGLYEQYF.

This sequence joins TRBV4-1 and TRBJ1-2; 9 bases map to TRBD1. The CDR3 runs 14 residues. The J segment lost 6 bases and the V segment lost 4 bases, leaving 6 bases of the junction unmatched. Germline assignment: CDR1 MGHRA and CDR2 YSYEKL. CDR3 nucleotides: TGCGCCAGCAGCCGCCCGGGACAGGGTGATGGCTACACCTTC. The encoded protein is CASSRPGQGDGYTF.

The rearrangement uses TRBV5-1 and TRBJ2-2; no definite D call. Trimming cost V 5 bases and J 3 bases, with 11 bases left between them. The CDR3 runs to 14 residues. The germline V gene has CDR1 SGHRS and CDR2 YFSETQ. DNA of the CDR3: TGCGCCAGCAGTCCGTCACCAGACACCGGGGAGCTGTTTTTT. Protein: CASSPSPDTGELFF.

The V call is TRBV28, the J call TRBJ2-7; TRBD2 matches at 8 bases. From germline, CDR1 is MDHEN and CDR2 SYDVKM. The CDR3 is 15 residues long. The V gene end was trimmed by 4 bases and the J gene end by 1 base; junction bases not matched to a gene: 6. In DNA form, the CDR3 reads TGTGCCAGCAGTTCCGGGGGGGATTGGTCCTACGAGCAGTACTTC. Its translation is CASSSGGDWSYEQYF. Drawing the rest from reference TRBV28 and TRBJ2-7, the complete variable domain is DVKVTQSSRYLVKRTGEKVFLECVQDMDHENMFWYRQDPGLGLRLIYFSYDVKMKEKGDIPEGYSVSREKKERFSLILESASTNQTSMYLCASSSGGDWSYEQYFGPGTRLTVT.

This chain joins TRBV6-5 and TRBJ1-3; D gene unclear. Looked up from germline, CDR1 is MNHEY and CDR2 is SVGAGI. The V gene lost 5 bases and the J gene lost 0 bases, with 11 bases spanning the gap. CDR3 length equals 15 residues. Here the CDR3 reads CASSLGESSGNTIYF. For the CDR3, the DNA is TGTGCCAGCAGTCTCGGGGAGAGCTCTGGAAACACCATATATTTT.

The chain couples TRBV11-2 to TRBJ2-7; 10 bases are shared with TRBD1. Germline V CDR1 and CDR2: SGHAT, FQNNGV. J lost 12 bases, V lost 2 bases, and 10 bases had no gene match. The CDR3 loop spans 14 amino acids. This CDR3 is CASSLLRDRGLRYF. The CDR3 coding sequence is TGTGCCAGCAGCTTACTCCGGGACAGGGGACTCCGGTACTTC.

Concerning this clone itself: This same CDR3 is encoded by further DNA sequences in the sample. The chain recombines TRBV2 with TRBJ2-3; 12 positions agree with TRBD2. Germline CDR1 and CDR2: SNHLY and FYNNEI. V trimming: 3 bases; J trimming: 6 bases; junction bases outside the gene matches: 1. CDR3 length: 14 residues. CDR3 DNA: TGTGCCAGCAGTGACGGACTAGCGGGGGATACGCAGTATTTT. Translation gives CASSDGLAGDTQYF. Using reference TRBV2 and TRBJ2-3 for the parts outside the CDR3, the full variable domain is EPEVTQTPSHQVTQMGQEVILRCVPISNHLYFYWYRQILGQKVEFLVSFYNNEISEKSEIFDDQFSVERPDGSNFTLKIRSTKLEDSAMYFCASSDGLAGDTQYFGPGTRLTVL.

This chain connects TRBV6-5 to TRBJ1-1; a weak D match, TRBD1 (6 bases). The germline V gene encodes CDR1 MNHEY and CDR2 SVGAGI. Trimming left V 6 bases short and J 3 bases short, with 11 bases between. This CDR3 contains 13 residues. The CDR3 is CASRQGLYTEAFF. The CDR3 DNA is TGTGCCAGCAGACAGGGTTTGTACACTGAAGCTTTCTTT.

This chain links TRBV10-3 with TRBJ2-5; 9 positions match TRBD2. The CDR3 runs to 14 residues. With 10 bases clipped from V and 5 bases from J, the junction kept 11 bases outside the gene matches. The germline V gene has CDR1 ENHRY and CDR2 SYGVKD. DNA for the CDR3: TGTGCCACCAAGCGGGAGGATGTTTCGGAGACCCAGTACTTC. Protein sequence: CATKREDVSETQYF.

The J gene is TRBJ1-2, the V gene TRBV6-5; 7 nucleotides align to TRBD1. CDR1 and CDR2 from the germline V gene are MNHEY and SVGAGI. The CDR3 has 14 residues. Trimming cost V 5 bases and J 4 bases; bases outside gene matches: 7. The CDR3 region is CASSTKQGFYGYTF. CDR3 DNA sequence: TGTGCCAGCAGTACAAAACAGGGGTTCTATGGCTACACCTTC.

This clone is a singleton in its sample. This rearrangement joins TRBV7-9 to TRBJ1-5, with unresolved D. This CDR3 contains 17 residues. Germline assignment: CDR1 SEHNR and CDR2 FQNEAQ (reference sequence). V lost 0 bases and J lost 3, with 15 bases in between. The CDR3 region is CASSLAFSTDNNQPQHF. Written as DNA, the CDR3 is TGTGCCAGCAGCTTAGCGTTCTCAACAGATAACAATCAGCCCCAGCATTTT.

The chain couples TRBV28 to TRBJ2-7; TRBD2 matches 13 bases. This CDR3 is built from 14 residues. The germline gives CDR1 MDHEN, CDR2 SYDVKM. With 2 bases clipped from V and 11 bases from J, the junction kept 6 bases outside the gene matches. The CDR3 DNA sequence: TGTGCCAGCAGTTTACGCCGGACTAGCGGGAGTGAGTACTTC. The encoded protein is CASSLRRTSGSEYF.

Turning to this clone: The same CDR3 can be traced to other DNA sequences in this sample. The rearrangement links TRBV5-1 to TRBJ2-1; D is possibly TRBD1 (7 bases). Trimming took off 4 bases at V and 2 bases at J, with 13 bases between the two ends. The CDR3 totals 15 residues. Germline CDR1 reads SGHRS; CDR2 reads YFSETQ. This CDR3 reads CASSLTGEAYNEQFF. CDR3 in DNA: TGCGCCAGCAGCCTAACAGGGGAGGCCTACAATGAGCAGTTCTTC.

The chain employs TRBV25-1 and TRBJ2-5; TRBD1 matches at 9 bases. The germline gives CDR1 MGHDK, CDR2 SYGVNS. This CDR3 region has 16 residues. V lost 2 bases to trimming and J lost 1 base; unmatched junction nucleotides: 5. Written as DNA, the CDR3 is TGTGCCAGCAGTGAACAAGGGACAGGGAGCCAAGAGACCCAGTACTTC. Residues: CASSEQGTGSQETQYF.

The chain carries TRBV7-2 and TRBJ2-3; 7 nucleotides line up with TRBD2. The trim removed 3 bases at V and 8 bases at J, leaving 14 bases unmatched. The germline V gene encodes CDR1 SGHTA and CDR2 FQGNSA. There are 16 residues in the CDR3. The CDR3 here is CASSLRREAAVSTQYF. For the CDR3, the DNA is TGTGCCAGCAGCTTGAGACGGGAGGCCGCCGTTAGTACGCAGTATTTT.